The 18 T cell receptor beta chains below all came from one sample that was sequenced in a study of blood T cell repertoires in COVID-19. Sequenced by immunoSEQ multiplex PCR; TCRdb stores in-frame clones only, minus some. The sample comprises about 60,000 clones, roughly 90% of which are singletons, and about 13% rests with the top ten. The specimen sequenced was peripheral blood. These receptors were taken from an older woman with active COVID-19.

CDR3 amino acids: CAIRGTGNSNQPQHF. CDR3 coding DNA: TGTGCCATCAGGGGGACAGGAAATAGCAATCAGCCCCAGCATTTT. The chain couples TRBV10-3 to TRBJ1-5; 8 bases map to TRBD1. The CDR3 loop spans 15 amino acids. Germline CDR1 ENHRY, CDR2 SYGVKD. The V gene end was trimmed by 6 bases and the J gene end by 0 bases; junction bases not matched to a gene: 4.

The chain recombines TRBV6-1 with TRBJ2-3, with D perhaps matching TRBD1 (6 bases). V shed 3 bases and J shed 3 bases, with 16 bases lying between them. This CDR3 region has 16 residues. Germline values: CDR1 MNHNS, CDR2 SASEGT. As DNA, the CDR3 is TGTGCCAGCAGTGAGATTCATGGGCAGGGGACAGATACGCAGTATTTT. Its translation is CASSEIHGQGTDTQYF.

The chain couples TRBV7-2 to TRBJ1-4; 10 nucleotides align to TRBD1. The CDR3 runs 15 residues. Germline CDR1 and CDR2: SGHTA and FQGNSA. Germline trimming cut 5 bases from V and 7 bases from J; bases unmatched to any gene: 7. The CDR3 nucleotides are TGTGCCAGCAGCCAAGACAGGGGGCGACGTGAAAAACTGTTTTTT. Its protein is CASSQDRGRREKLFF.

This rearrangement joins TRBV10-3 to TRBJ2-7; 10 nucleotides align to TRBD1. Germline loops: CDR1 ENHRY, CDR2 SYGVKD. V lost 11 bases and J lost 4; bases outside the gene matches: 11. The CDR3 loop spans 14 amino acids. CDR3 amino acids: CAANPGQGVYEQYF. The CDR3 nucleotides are TGTGCCGCCAACCCCGGACAGGGGGTTTACGAGCAGTACTTC.

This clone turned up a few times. CDR3 region: CSASVPGQGFNQPQHF. In DNA form, the CDR3 reads TGCAGTGCTAGTGTACCGGGACAGGGCTTCAATCAGCCCCAGCATTTT. The V and J genes are TRBV20-1 and TRBJ1-5, with 9 bases identical to TRBD1. Per the germline V gene, CDR1 is DFQATT and CDR2 is SNEGSKA (reference sequence). CDR3 length: 16 amino acids. The junction had 9 bases not matched to a gene; V was cut back by 3 bases and J by 3 bases.

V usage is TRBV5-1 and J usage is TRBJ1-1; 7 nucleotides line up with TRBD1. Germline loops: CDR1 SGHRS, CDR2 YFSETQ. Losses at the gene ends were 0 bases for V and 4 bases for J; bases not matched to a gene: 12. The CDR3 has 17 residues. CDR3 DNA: TGCGCCAGCAGCTTGGCAGGGGGGTCGAACGGAGGCACTGAAGCTTTCTTT. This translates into CASSLAGGSNGGTEAFF.

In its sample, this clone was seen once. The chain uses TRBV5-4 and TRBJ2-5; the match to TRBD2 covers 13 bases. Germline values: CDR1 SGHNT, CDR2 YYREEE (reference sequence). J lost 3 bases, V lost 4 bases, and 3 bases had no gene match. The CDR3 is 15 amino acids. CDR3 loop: CASSSGTSGEETQYF. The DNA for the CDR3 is TGTGCCAGCAGCAGCGGGACTAGCGGGGAAGAGACCCAGTACTTC.

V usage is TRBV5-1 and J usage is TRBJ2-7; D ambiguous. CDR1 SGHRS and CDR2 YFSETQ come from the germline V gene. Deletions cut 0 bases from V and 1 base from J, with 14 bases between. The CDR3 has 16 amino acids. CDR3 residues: CASSLALTTTSYEQYF. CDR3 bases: TGCGCCAGCAGCTTGGCCCTAACTACTACTTCCTACGAGCAGTACTTC.

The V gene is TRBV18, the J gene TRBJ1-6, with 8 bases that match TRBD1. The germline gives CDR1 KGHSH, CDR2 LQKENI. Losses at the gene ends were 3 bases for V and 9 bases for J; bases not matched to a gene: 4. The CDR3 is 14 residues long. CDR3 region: CASSPDRVRSPLHF. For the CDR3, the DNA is TGTGCCAGCTCACCGGACAGGGTACGTTCACCCCTCCACTTT.

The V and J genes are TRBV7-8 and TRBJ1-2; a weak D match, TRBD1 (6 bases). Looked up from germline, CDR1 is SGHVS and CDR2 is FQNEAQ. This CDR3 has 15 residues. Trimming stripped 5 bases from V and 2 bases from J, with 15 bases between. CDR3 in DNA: TGTGCCAGCAGCGTACAGGGTTTGGGGAACTATGGCTACACCTTC. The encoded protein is CASSVQGLGNYGYTF.

CDR3 sequence: CASRDDRGWKLFF. CDR3 coding DNA: TGTGCCAGCAGAGACGACAGGGGTTGGAAACTGTTTTTT. The chain carries TRBV2 and TRBJ1-4; 8 bases match TRBD1. CDR3 length equals 13 residues. V lost 6 bases to trimming and J lost 11 bases; unmatched junction nucleotides: 8. Germline V gene sequence: CDR1 SNHLY, CDR2 FYNNEI. Using reference TRBV2 and TRBJ1-4 for the parts outside the CDR3, the full variable domain is EPEVTQTPSHQVTQMGQEVILRCVPISNHLYFYWYRQILGQKVEFLVSFYNNEISEKSEIFDDQFSVERPDGSNFTLKIRSTKLEDSAMYFCASRDDRGWKLFFGSGTQLSVL.

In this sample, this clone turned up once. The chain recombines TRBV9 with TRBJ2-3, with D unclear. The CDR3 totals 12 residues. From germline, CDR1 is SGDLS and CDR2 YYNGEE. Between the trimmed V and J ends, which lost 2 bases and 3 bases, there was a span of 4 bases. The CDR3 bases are TGTGCCAGCAGCGTTTATACAGATACGCAGTATTTT. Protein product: CASSVYTDTQYF. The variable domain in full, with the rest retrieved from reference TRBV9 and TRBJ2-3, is DSGVTQTPKHLITATGQRVTLRCSPRSGDLSVYWYQQSLDQGLQFLIQYYNGEERAKGNILERFSAQQFPDLHSELNLSSLELGDSALYFCASSVYTDTQYFGPGTRLTVL.

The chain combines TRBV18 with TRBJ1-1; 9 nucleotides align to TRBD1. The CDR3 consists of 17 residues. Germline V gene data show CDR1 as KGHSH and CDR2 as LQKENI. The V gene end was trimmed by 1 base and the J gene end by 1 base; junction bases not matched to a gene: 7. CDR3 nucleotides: TGTGCCAGCTCACCACTACGCCGGACAGGGGAGAACACTGAAGCTTTCTTT. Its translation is CASSPLRRTGENTEAFF.

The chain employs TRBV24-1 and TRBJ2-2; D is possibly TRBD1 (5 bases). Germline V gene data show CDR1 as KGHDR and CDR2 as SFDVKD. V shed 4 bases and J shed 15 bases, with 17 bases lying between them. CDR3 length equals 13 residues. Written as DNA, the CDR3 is TGTGCCACCAGTGACTCCTCCGACAGAAGAATGTTTTTT. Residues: CATSDSSDRRMFF.

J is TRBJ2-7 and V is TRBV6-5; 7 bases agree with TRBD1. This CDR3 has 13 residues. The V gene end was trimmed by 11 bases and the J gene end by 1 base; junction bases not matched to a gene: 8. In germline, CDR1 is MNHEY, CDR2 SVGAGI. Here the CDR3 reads CAAAPGQSYEQYF. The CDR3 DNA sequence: TGTGCCGCCGCCCCGGGACAGTCCTACGAGCAGTACTTC.

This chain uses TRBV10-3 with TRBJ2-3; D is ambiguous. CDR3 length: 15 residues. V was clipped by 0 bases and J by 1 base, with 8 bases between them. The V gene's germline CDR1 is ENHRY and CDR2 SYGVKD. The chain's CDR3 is CAISESGAGTDTQYF. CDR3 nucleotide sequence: TGTGCCATCAGTGAGTCTGGCGCGGGCACAGATACGCAGTATTTT.

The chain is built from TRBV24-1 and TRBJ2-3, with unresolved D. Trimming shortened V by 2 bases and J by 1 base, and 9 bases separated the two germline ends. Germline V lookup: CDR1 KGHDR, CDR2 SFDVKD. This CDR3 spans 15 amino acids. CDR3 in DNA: TGTGCCACCAGTGATTCCCGGGTCCGCACAGATACGCAGTATTTT. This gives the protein CATSDSRVRTDTQYF.

The CDR3 bases are TGTGCCAGCGGGAGGTCCGACTATAATTCACCCCTCCACTTT. Protein product: CASGRSDYNSPLHF. V is TRBV2 and J is TRBJ1-6; D gene uncertain. The germline gives CDR1 SNHLY, CDR2 FYNNEI. This CDR3 comprises 14 residues. The V gene lost 8 bases and the J gene lost 3 bases, with 11 bases spanning the gap.